This T cell receptor beta chain was captured by sequencing in a study of memory CD4+ T cells and cytomegalovirus serostatus. Original handling: Out-of-frame sequences were removed, leaving 2 million to 2.5 million distinct TCRbeta sequences. Profiling relied on immunoSEQ multiplex PCR, and the TCRdb table lists in-frame clones only, not all of them. V, J and clone size are taken as reported in that table, and D and trimming were inferred from the DNA itself. Here the sample spans 55,000 to 80,000 clones, about 76% being singletons. Study-wide results and limits: The CMV-associated TCR signature appears largely within the CD4+ memory repertoire.

The germline V gene encodes CDR1 SGHAT and CDR2 FQDESV (reference sequence). The junction had 9 bases not matched to a gene; V was cut back by 0 bases and J by 8 bases. This CDR3 spans 15 amino acids. Single viable CD3+CD4+CD8-CD45RO+ cells were sorted as the memory CD4+ T cells. In regard to this clone: What it binds is not known.

The receptor's source is an adult in good health and CMV-seropositive. The chain carries TRBV11-1 and TRBJ2-7, with 8 bases lining up with TRBD1. Sequencing used memory CD4+ T cells from blood. DNA of the CDR3: TGTGCCAGCAGCTTAGCGAGGACAGGGAGATTCAAGCAGTACTTC. It yields the protein CASSLARTGRFKQYF.